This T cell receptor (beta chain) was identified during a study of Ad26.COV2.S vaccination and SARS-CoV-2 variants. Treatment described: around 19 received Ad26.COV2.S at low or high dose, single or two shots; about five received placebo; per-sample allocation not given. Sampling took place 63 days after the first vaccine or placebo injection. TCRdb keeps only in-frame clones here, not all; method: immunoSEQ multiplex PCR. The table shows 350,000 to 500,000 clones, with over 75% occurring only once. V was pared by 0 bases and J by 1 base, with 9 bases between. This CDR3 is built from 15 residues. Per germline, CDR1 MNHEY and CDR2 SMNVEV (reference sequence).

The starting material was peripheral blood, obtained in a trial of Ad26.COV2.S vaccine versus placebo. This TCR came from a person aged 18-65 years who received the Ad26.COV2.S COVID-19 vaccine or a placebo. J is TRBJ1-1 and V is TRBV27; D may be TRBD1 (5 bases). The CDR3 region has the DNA TGTGCCAGCAGTTTATCTGGGGGACCGAACACTGAAGCTTTCTTT. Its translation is CASSLSGGPNTEAFF.